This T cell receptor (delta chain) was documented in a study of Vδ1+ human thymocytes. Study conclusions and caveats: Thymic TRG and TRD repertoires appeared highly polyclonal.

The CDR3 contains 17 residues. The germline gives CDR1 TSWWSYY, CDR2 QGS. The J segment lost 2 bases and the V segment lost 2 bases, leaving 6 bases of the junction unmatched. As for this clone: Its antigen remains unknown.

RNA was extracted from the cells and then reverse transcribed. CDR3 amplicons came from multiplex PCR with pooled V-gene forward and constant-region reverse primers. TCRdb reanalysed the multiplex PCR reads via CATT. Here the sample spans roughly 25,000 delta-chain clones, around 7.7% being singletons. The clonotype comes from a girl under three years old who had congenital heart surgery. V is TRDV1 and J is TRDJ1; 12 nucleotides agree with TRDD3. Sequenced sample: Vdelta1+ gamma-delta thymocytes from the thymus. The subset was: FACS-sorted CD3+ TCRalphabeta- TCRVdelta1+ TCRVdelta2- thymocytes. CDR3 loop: CALGEADWGIQTDKLIF. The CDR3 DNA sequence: TGTGCTCTTGGGGAAGCGGACTGGGGGATACAAACCGATAAACTCATCTTT.